A selection of T cell receptor beta chains follows, all from one sample in a study of blood T cell repertoires in COVID-19. Method: immunoSEQ multiplex PCR; TCRdb's copy keeps in-frame clones and lacks some. The sample has roughly 250,000 clones; around 90% are singletons. The sample comprised PBMCs or T cells enriched from blood (not recorded which). The receptors here all came from a woman aged 25 to 45 with acute COVID-19. CDR3s include the opening cysteine and the closing phenylalanine or tryptophan. A D gene is named only where the DNA matches it firmly. For some rows the clone size is stated as once, few or many, or as a class when expanded; others skip it.

TRBJ2-5	once	TRBV5-1	.	CASSLAQGLETQYF	TGCGCCAGCAGCTTGGCGCAGGGGCTGGAGACCCAGTACTTC
TRBJ1-1	.	TRBV1	.	CTSSQDPQDLRRVTGRVNTEAFF	TGCACCAGCAGCCAAGATCCTCAGGATCTCAGACGGGTAACAGGAAGGGTGAACACTGAAGCTTTCTTT
TRBJ2-3	.	TRBV27	TRBD2	CASSLHPRPSGIGGDTQYF	TGTGCCAGCAGCCTCCACCCCCGGCCTAGCGGGATTGGGGGAGATACGCAGTATTTT
TRBJ2-7	.	TRBV27	.	CASSLSRGPYEQYF	TGTGCCAGCAGTTTAAGCAGGGGCCCCTACGAGCAGTACTTC
TRBJ2-2	.	TRBV3-1/TRBV3-2	TRBD1	CASSLHRGLSYTGELFF	TGTGCCAGCAGCCTTCACAGGGGGCTAAGTTACACCGGGGAGCTGTTTTTT
TRBJ2-3	.	TRBV24-1	TRBD2	CANRADLRLAGDTDTQYF	TGTGCCAATCGGGCCGACCTGCGTCTAGCGGGAGACACAGATACGCAGTATTTT
TRBJ1-5	.	TRBV6-2/TRBV6-3	.	CASSYQGFTAQHF	TGTGCCAGCAGTTACCAGGGGTTCACGGCCCAGCATTTT
TRBJ2-1	.	TRBV6-1	.	CASSDRQYNEQFF	TGTGCCAGCAGTGACAGGCAATACAATGAGCAGTTCTTC
TRBJ2-1	.	TRBV5-1	TRBD2	CASSLGLATYNEQFF	TGCGCCAGCAGCCTGGGACTAGCGACCTACAATGAGCAGTTCTTC
TRBJ2-3	.	TRBV11-2	TRBD2	CASSLVSGEADTQYF	TGTGCCAGCAGCTTAGTTAGCGGGGAGGCGGATACGCAGTATTTT
TRBJ1-1	once	TRBV4-1	.	CASSLPGGGRNTEAFF	TGCGCCAGCAGCCTCCCCGGGGGAGGCCGGAACACTGAAGCTTTCTTT
TRBJ2-1	.	TRBV12-3/TRBV12-4	.	CASSLRNEQFF	TGTGCCAGCAGTTTACGGAATGAGCAGTTCTTC
TRBJ1-2	.	TRBV28	.	CASSGQWGYTF	TGTGCCAGCAGCGGACAGTGGGGCTACACCTTC
TRBJ1-5	.	TRBV28	.	CASSLRQGSGNQPQHF	TGTGCCAGCAGCCTACGGCAGGGGAGCGGCAATCAGCCCCAGCATTTT
TRBJ1-4	.	TRBV27	TRBD1	CASTTLQGWNEKLFF	TGTGCCAGCACAACTCTACAGGGGTGGAATGAAAAACTGTTTTTT
TRBJ2-7	once	TRBV13	TRBD1	CASSPDRVNFYEQYF	TGTGCCAGCAGCCCTGACAGGGTGAACTTCTACGAGCAGTACTTC
TRBJ2-7	.	TRBV5-4	.	CASSFGRSYEQYF	TGTGCCAGCAGTTTCGGTCGCTCCTACGAGCAGTACTTC
TRBJ2-7	.	TRBV28	TRBD1	CASTSGQNPREQYF	TGTGCCAGTACCTCGGGACAGAACCCTCGGGAGCAGTACTTC
TRBJ2-7	.	TRBV5-1	TRBD1	CASSLGTGNYEQYF	TGCGCCAGCAGCTTGGGGACAGGGAACTACGAGCAGTACTTC
TRBJ2-7	.	TRBV6-1	.	CASSETGRPEQYF	TGTGCCAGCAGTGAGACAGGCCGCCCCGAGCAGTACTTC
TRBJ2-2	.	TRBV7-3	.	CASSLGVNTGELFF	TGTGCCAGCAGCTTGGGCGTGAACACCGGGGAGCTGTTTTTT
TRBJ2-1	few	TRBV7-2	.	CASSLDGLGGNEQFF	TGTGCCAGCAGCTTAGACGGCCTGGGGGGCAATGAGCAGTTCTTC
TRBJ1-3	.	TRBV10-3	.	CAISELAGKGRNTIYF	TGTGCCATCAGTGAGTTAGCCGGGAAAGGACGCAACACCATATATTTT
TRBJ2-2	.	TRBV7-3	.	CASSFLGGGQAGELFF	TGTGCCAGCAGCTTTCTGGGGGGAGGTCAAGCCGGGGAGCTGTTTTTT
TRBJ1-1	.	TRBV5-6	.	CASSLASAGAFF	TGTGCCAGCAGCTTGGCCTCGGCGGGGGCTTTCTTT
TRBJ1-3	.	TRBV28	TRBD1	CASSPGQGSGNTIYF	TGTGCCAGCAGTCCGGGACAGGGGTCTGGAAACACCATATATTTT